The 22 T cell receptor beta chains listed next were all sequenced from one sample in a study of T cell clones after liver transplantation. The data were produced by immunoSEQ multiplex PCR, yet TCRdb's version contains in-frame clones alone and is incomplete. The profile shows under 130,000 clones, 80% to 90% of them singletons. This specimen was CD4+ T cells from blood, taken around 48 months after liver transplant. These receptors were obtained from a human patient who received a liver transplant. A subset of T cells may come from the graft donor.

The chain couples TRBV29-1 to TRBJ1-2, with 9 bases matching TRBD1. This CDR3 has 13 amino acids. Germline-derived CDR1 and CDR2 are SQVTM and ANQGSEA. J lost 8 bases, V lost 3 bases, and 7 bases had no gene match. The CDR3 coding sequence is TGCAGCGTTGATGTACAGGGGGCGGGAGGCTACACCTTC. This translates into CSVDVQGAGGYTF.

This clone showed up just a few times. This chain joins TRBV5-1 and TRBJ2-5; 8 nucleotides align to TRBD1. This CDR3 has 15 amino acids. Germline trimming cut 4 bases from V and 5 bases from J; bases unmatched to any gene: 10. CDR1 is SGHRS and CDR2 is YFSETQ in the germline V gene. CDR3: CASSLPRTGQETQYF. The CDR3 DNA sequence: TGCGCCAGCAGCCTCCCCCGGACAGGGCAGGAGACCCAGTACTTC.

The CDR3 bases are TGCGCCAGCAGCTTGGAGCCGATATACCAAGAGACCCAGTACTTC. Translating gives CASSLEPIYQETQYF. V gene TRBV5-1 combines with J gene TRBJ2-5; D remains ambiguous. V lost 0 bases and J lost 0, with 9 bases in between. CDR1 and CDR2 (germline): SGHRS, YFSETQ. The CDR3 loop spans 15 amino acids.

The chain carries TRBV19 and TRBJ2-7; 10 positions agree with TRBD2. Germline-derived CDR1 and CDR2 are LNHDA and SQIVND (reference sequence). V lost 5 bases, J lost 3 bases, and 4 bases stayed unmatched. The CDR3 extends over 14 amino acids. The DNA of the CDR3 is TGTGCCAGTAGTGCTAGCGGGGGATACTACGAGCAGTACTTC. Its protein is CASSASGGYYEQYF.

The DNA of the CDR3 is TGCGCCAGCAGCTTGGTAGGGGGGGCGGACAATCAGCCCCAGCATTTT. Translation gives CASSLVGGADNQPQHF. This chain links TRBV5-1 with TRBJ1-5, with a possible D match to TRBD1 (6 bases). V lost 0 bases to trimming and J lost 3 bases, with 13 bases between them. The CDR3 spans 16 residues. Germline CDR1 and CDR2: SGHRS and YFSETQ.

This chain connects TRBV5-1 to TRBJ1-4; D remains ambiguous. V lost 0 bases and J 3 bases, leaving 12 bases between the germline ends. The CDR3 is made up of 16 amino acids. The germline V gene encodes CDR1 SGHRS and CDR2 YFSETQ. This CDR3 is CASSLANRASNEKLFF. The CDR3 region has the DNA TGCGCCAGCAGCTTGGCAAACAGAGCGTCTAATGAAAAACTGTTTTTT.

J is TRBJ2-1 and V is TRBV5-1; 11 bases align to TRBD2. Trimming took 2 bases from V and 15 from J; bases not matched to a gene: 13. The germline V gene encodes CDR1 SGHRS and CDR2 YFSETQ. The CDR3 covers 15 residues. CDR3: CASSLLAGAGSVRFF. CDR3 coding DNA: TGCGCCAGCAGCTTACTAGCGGGGGCGGGCTCGGTAAGGTTCTTC.

This chain joins TRBV7-2 and TRBJ1-4; 7 nucleotides align to TRBD1. CDR3 length: 14 amino acids. Germline CDR1 and CDR2: SGHTA and FQGNSA. Trimming removed 5 bases from V and 8 bases from J; junction bases left unmatched: 8. CDR3 residues: CASSPDRSSEKLFF. CDR3 bases: TGTGCCAGCAGCCCGGACAGGAGTAGCGAAAAACTGTTTTTT.

This clone was seen a handful of times. This sequence joins TRBV6-6 and TRBJ1-4; D is undetermined. CDR1 and CDR2 (germline): MNHNY, SVGAGI (reference sequence). Trimming removed 8 bases from V and 4 bases from J, with 11 bases in between. The CDR3 is 13 residues long. DNA of the CDR3: TGTGCCAGCGGGCCGAGAGTTAATGAAAAACTGTTTTTT. Protein sequence: CASGPRVNEKLFF.

The rearrangement joins TRBV2 to TRBJ2-5; D tentatively reads TRBD1 or TRBD2 (5 bases each). This CDR3 spans 15 amino acids. The germline V gene encodes CDR1 SNHLY and CDR2 FYNNEI. With 2 bases removed from V and 8 bases from J, the gap between germline ends came to 18 bases. The DNA for the CDR3 is TGTGCCAGCAGTGAATCGGGGCCCACCCGAGCTACCCAGTACTTC. Amino acid sequence: CASSESGPTRATQYF. The entire variable domain, with the rest obtained from reference TRBV2 and TRBJ2-5, is as follows: EPEVTQTPSHQVTQMGQEVILRCVPISNHLYFYWYRQILGQKVEFLVSFYNNEISEKSEIFDDQFSVERPDGSNFTLKIRSTKLEDSAMYFCASSESGPTRATQYFGPGTRLLVL.

The V call is TRBV7-2, the J call TRBJ1-1; D is uncertain. The CDR3 is 14 residues long. Germline V gene sequence: CDR1 SGHTA, CDR2 FQGNSA. V was shortened by 5 bases and J by 6 bases, with 16 bases between the two germline ends. The CDR3 DNA follows: TGTGCCAGCAGCCGATACCCGGGTAGCCCTGAAGCTTTCTTT. Translated: CASSRYPGSPEAFF.

J is TRBJ1-3 and V is TRBV12-5, with TRBD1 matching over 8 bases. V shed 2 bases, J shed 2 bases, and the junction held 5 bases outside the gene matches. The CDR3 runs 16 residues. Germline CDR1 LGHNT, CDR2 FRNRAP. CDR3 nucleotides: TGTGCTAGTGGTTTGCCACAGGGGGTTGCTGGAAACACCATATATTTT. Encoded protein: CASGLPQGVAGNTIYF.

The DNA of the CDR3 is TGCGCCAGCAGCTTGTCTTCAGGGCGAGGGTCACCCCTCCACTTT. Translating it yields CASSLSSGRGSPLHF. The chain recombines TRBV5-1 with TRBJ1-6, with D possibly TRBD1 on 5 matching bases. Germline V lookup: CDR1 SGHRS, CDR2 YFSETQ. Trimming removed 1 base at V and 10 bases at J, with 15 bases between. CDR3 length: 15 residues.

This rearrangement joins TRBV14 to TRBJ2-5; maybe TRBD1 (7 bases). CDR3 length: 15 amino acids. The ends were cut back, 4 bases at V and 1 base at J, with 13 bases in the middle. CDR1 SGHDN and CDR2 FVKESK come from the germline V gene. CDR3 sequence reads: CASSRRAGGQETQYF. CDR3 DNA: TGTGCCAGCAGCCGGAGGGCAGGGGGCCAAGAGACCCAGTACTTC.

V and J are TRBV15 and TRBJ1-3; D is unresolved. The germline V and J ends were trimmed by 5 bases and 4 bases, with 15 bases remaining between them. CDR3 length: 15 amino acids. Germline assignment: CDR1 LNHNV and CDR2 YYDKDF (reference sequence). CDR3 sequence: CATSHTSGLGNTIYF. As DNA, the CDR3 is TGTGCCACCAGCCATACATCGGGGTTGGGAAACACCATATATTTT.

The V and J genes are TRBV6-5 and TRBJ2-7; D is ambiguous. V lost 7 bases, J lost 2 bases, and 15 bases lay in between. Germline loops: CDR1 MNHEY, CDR2 SVGAGI. The CDR3 loop spans 14 amino acids. The CDR3 nucleotides read TGTGCCAGCAAGATGGACCTTCGAGCCTACGAGCAGTACTTC. Its protein product is CASKMDLRAYEQYF.

This clone was counted only a few times. J is TRBJ1-5 and V is TRBV28; D ambiguous. Trimming stripped 3 bases from V and 0 bases from J, with 6 bases between. Per the germline V gene, CDR1 is MDHEN and CDR2 is SYDVKM. The length of the CDR3 is 14 residues. The CDR3 is CASSFSDSNQPQHF. The CDR3 DNA follows: TGTGCCAGCAGTTTTTCGGATAGCAATCAGCCCCAGCATTTT. Variable domain in full (rest from reference TRBV28 and TRBJ1-5): DVKVTQSSRYLVKRTGEKVFLECVQDMDHENMFWYRQDPGLGLRLIYFSYDVKMKEKGDIPEGYSVSREKKERFSLILESASTNQTSMYLCASSFSDSNQPQHFGDGTRLSIL.

J is TRBJ2-1 and V is TRBV5-1; 8 positions match TRBD2. V was clipped by 7 bases and J by 8 bases; unmatched bases: 11. This CDR3 spans 14 amino acids. The germline CDR1 and CDR2 sequences are SGHRS and YFSETQ. CDR3 nucleotide sequence: TGCGCCAGCCAATCAGGGCTAGCGGGCGATGAGCAGTTCTTC. Amino acids: CASQSGLAGDEQFF. Full variable domain (remainder filled in from reference TRBV5-1 and TRBJ2-1): KAGVTQTPRYLIKTRGQQVTLSCSPISGHRSVSWYQQTPGQGLQFLFEYFSETQRNKGNFPGRFSGRQFSNSRSEMNVSTLELGDSALYLCASQSGLAGDEQFFGPGTRLTVL.

The chain combines TRBV5-5 with TRBJ2-4, with 10 bases lining up with TRBD2. The V gene end was trimmed by 2 bases and the J gene end by 8 bases; junction bases not matched to a gene: 13. This CDR3 comprises 17 residues. Germline CDR1 and CDR2: SGHKS and YYEKEE (reference sequence). CDR3 residues: CASSFTIELAGVYIQYF. CDR3 sequence (DNA): TGTGCCAGCAGCTTTACGATTGAGCTAGCGGGAGTCTACATTCAGTACTTC.

The chain combines TRBV6-5 with TRBJ2-3; D possibly corresponds to TRBD2 (7 bases). The germline V gene encodes CDR1 MNHEY and CDR2 SVGAGI. Between the trimmed V and J ends, which lost 8 bases and 0 bases, there was a span of 9 bases. The CDR3 contains 13 residues. CDR3: CASGGASTDTQYF. CDR3 coding DNA: TGTGCCAGCGGGGGGGCTAGCACAGATACGCAGTATTTT.

The CDR3, as DNA: TGTGCCACCTCCATACAGGGTTCCTATGGCTACACCTTC. As protein: CATSIQGSYGYTF. The chain recombines TRBV19 with TRBJ1-2; D may be TRBD1 (6 bases). The CDR3 runs to 13 residues. V was cut by 10 bases and J by 4 bases, with 16 bases left in between. Germline V lookup: CDR1 LNHDA, CDR2 SQIVND (reference sequence). Variable domain in full (rest from reference TRBV19 and TRBJ1-2): DGGITQSPKYLFRKEGQNVTLSCEQNLNHDAMYWYRQDPGQGLRLIYYSQIVNDFQKGDIAEGYSVSREKKESFPLTVTSAQKNPTAFYLCATSIQGSYGYTFGSGTRLTVV.

The chain is built from TRBV28 and TRBJ2-1; 7 positions agree with TRBD2. The CDR3 runs 16 residues. CDR1 is MDHEN and CDR2 is SYDVKM in the germline V gene. The V segment lost 4 bases and the J segment 5 bases; nucleotides outside the gene matches: 11. The CDR3 DNA reads TGTGCCAGCAGTTCACTACTAGCGCTAAGACACAATGAGCAGTTCTTC. Amino acids: CASSSLLALRHNEQFF.